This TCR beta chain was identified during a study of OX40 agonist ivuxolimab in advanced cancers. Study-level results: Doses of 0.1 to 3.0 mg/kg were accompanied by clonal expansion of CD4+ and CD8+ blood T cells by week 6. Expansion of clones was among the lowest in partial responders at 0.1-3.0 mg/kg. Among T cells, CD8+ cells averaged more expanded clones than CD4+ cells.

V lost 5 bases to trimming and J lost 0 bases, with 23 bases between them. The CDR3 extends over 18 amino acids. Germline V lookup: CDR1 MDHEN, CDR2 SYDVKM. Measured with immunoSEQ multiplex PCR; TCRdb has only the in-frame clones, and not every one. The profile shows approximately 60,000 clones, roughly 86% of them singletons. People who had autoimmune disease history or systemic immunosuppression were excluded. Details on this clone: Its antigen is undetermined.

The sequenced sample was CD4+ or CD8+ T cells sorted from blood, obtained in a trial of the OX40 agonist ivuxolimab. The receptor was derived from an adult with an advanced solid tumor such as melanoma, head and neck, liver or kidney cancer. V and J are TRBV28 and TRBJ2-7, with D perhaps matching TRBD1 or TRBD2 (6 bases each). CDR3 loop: CASSLPTSGGGGSYEQYF. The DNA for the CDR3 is TGTGCCAGCAGTCTCCCGACTAGTGGGGGCGGTGGCTCCTACGAGCAGTACTTC. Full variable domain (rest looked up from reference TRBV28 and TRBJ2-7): DVKVTQSSRYLVKRTGEKVFLECVQDMDHENMFWYRQDPGLGLRLIYFSYDVKMKEKGDIPEGYSVSREKKERFSLILESASTNQTSMYLCASSLPTSGGGGSYEQYFGPGTRLTVT.